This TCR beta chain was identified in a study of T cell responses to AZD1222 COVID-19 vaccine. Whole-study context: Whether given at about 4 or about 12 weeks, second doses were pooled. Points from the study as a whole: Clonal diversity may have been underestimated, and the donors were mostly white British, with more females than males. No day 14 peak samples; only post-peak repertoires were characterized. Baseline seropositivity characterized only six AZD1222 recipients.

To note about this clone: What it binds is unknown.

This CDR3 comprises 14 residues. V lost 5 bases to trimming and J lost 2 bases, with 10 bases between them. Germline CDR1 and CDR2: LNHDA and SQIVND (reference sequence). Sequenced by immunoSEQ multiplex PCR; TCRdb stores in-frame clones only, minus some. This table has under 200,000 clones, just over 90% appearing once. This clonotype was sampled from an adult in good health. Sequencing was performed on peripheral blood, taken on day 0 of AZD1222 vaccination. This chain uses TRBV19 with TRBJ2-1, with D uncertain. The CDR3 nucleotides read TGTGCCAGTAGTGGCAGGTCCCCCTACAATGAGCAGTTCTTC. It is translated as CASSGRSPYNEQFF.